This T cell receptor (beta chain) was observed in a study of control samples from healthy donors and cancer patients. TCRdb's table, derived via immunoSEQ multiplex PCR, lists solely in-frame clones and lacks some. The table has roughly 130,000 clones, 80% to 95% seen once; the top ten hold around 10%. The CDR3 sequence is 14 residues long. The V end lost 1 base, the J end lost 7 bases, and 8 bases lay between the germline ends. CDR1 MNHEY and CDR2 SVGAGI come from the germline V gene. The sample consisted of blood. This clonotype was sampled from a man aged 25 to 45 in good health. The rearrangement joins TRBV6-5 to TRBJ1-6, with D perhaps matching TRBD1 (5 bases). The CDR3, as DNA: TGTGCCAGCAGTTACTTGGGGGGGAATTCACCCCTCCACTTT. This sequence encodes CASSYLGGNSPLHF.